These 15 T cell receptor beta chains were all obtained from the same sample, sequenced in a study of T cell repertoires in cytomegalovirus infection. TCRdb used MiXCR to reprocess the reads, holding one entry per CDR3 protein. The data hold some 180,000 distinct CDR3 sequences, with 15% to 20% observed a single time. Sequencing was performed on CD8+ T cells from PBMCs. These receptors all stem from a human donor in good health (CMV status not recorded). Some clones in this sample may be carry-over from other donors' samples.

The J gene is TRBJ1-5, the V gene TRBV23-1, with D possibly matching TRBD1 (5 bases). TRBV23-1 qualifies as an ORF whose function is uncertain. Trimming removed 0 bases at V and 3 bases at J, with 12 bases between. The length of the CDR3 is 16 residues. CDR3 in DNA: TGCGCCAGCAGTCAATCGAGACAGAAATTCAATCAGCCCCAGCATTTT. Residues: CASSQSRQKFNQPQHF.

The CDR3 nucleotides read TGCGCCAGCAGCCACGAGGGGGAAAGCTATGGCTACACCTTC. Translated, it gives CASSHEGESYGYTF. The rearrangement uses TRBV4-3 and TRBJ1-2, with D maybe TRBD1 (6 bases). Per the germline V gene, CDR1 is LGHNA and CDR2 is YSLEER. CDR3 length: 14 amino acids. V shed 3 bases and J shed 4 bases, with 12 bases lying between them.

This clonotype appeared a few times. This chain connects TRBV6-6 to TRBJ2-7; D may match TRBD1 or TRBD2 (6 bases each). V lost 3 bases and J 5 bases, leaving 20 bases between the germline ends. Germline loops: CDR1 MNHNY, CDR2 SVGAGI (reference sequence). The CDR3 is 16 residues long. This chain's CDR3 is CASSYTPTGARNEQYF. The CDR3 DNA is TGTGCCAGCAGTTATACCCCTACGGGGGCAAGGAACGAGCAGTACTTC.

The chain is built from TRBV14 and TRBJ2-1; the D gene is possibly TRBD1 (6 bases). Germline assignment: CDR1 SGHDN and CDR2 FVKESK. The V gene lost 0 bases and the J gene lost 3 bases, with 9 bases spanning the gap. There are 15 residues in the CDR3. CDR3 sequence reads: CASSQDRGIYNEQFF. The CDR3 DNA follows: TGTGCCAGCAGCCAAGACAGGGGTATCTACAATGAGCAGTTCTTC.

The CDR3 DNA reads as TGTGCCAGCAGCCCAGGGGGCCTTGAAGCTTTCTTT. Its protein product is CASSPGGLEAFF. This chain links TRBV7-9 with TRBJ1-1, with TRBD1 matching over 8 bases. Per the germline V gene, CDR1 is SEHNR and CDR2 is FQNEAQ (reference sequence). This CDR3 region has 12 residues. The junction had 3 bases not matched to a gene; V was cut back by 5 bases and J by 7 bases.

This clonotype was observed a handful of times. V is TRBV4-2 and J is TRBJ1-2; D may be TRBD1 (6 bases). This CDR3 region has 13 residues. Germline V gives CDR1 LGHNA, CDR2 YNFKEQ. Trimming took off 0 bases at V and 8 bases at J, with 10 bases between the two ends. The CDR3 DNA is TGTGCCAGCAGCCAAGAGGCAGGGGACGGCTACACCTTC. The encoded protein is CASSQEAGDGYTF.

This clonotype was detected a few times. The chain employs TRBV6-2 or TRBV6-3 and TRBJ2-2; D gene uncertain. The germline gives CDR1 MNHEY, CDR2 SVGEGT. V was shortened by 5 bases and J by 8 bases, with 6 bases between the two germline ends. The CDR3 has 11 residues. This CDR3 reads CASSTRGELFF. The CDR3 DNA reads as TGTGCCAGCAGTACCAGGGGGGAGCTGTTTTTT.

This clonotype was picked up many times. V gene TRBV28 combines with J gene TRBJ1-6; 7 nucleotides match TRBD1. The V gene's germline CDR1 is MDHEN and CDR2 SYDVKM. This CDR3 comprises 16 residues. With 3 bases clipped from V and 4 bases from J, the junction kept 6 bases outside the gene matches. CDR3 sequence reads: CASSFRAGGYNSPLHF. In DNA form, the CDR3 reads TGTGCCAGCAGTTTTAGGGCAGGGGGGTATAATTCACCCCTCCACTTT. Drawing the rest from reference TRBV28 and TRBJ1-6, the complete variable domain is DVKVTQSSRYLVKRTGEKVFLECVQDMDHENMFWYRQDPGLGLRLIYFSYDVKMKEKGDIPEGYSVSREKKERFSLILESASTNQTSMYLCASSFRAGGYNSPLHFGNGTRLTVT.

This clonotype was counted between two and nine times. V is TRBV12-3 or TRBV12-4 and J is TRBJ2-7, with D hard to call. The V end lost 2 bases, the J end lost 6 bases, and 5 bases lay between the germline ends. The CDR3 totals 11 residues. The chain's CDR3 is CASSLSGEQYF. CDR3 bases: TGTGCCAGCAGTTTATCGGGCGAGCAGTACTTC.

Only a few counts were recorded for this clonotype. The V and J genes are TRBV24-1 and TRBJ2-2; either TRBD1 or TRBD2 may fit D (5 bases each). CDR1 is KGHDR, CDR2 SFDVKD, per germline. Trimming removed 3 bases from V and 0 bases from J, with 16 bases in between. The CDR3 is made up of 18 amino acids. CDR3: CATSDDYWDHANTGELFF. In DNA, the CDR3 is TGTGCCACCAGTGATGATTACTGGGACCACGCGAACACCGGGGAGCTGTTTTTT.

This clonotype was found a few times. The chain employs TRBV7-2 and TRBJ2-3; either TRBD1 or TRBD2 may fit D (5 bases each). The CDR3 sequence is 15 residues long. Germline V gene sequence: CDR1 SGHTA, CDR2 FQGNSA. V was trimmed by 1 base and J by 0 bases, leaving 8 bases between them. DNA for the CDR3: TGTGCCAGCAGCTTAGACGGGGCTAGCACAGATACGCAGTATTTT. Amino acid sequence: CASSLDGASTDTQYF.

This clonotype was seen a handful of times. This sequence joins TRBV28 and TRBJ2-5, with 7 bases identical to TRBD1. CDR1 MDHEN and CDR2 SYDVKM come from the germline V gene. V lost 5 bases and J lost 5; bases outside the gene matches: 11. CDR3 length: 15 amino acids. The CDR3 coding sequence is TGTGCCAGCAGTCCGGGGACAGACGGGCGGGAGACCCAGTACTTC. Translation gives CASSPGTDGRETQYF.

This clonotype was picked up a small number of times. The chain employs TRBV11-2 and TRBJ2-7; no definite D call. V lost 1 base, J lost 6 bases, and 7 bases lay in between. CDR3 length equals 12 residues. Germline CDR1 is SGHAT and CDR2 is FQNNGV. The CDR3 reads CASSLAFSEQYF. The DNA for the CDR3 is TGTGCCAGCAGCTTAGCCTTTAGCGAGCAGTACTTC.

The gene calls are TRBV24-1 and TRBJ2-1, with D unclear. The V gene lost 0 bases and the J gene lost 4 bases, with 6 bases spanning the gap. Germline values: CDR1 KGHDR, CDR2 SFDVKD. The CDR3 loop spans 14 amino acids. The CDR3 protein is CATSDLKGYNEQFF. CDR3 in DNA: TGTGCCACCAGTGATTTGAAGGGATACAATGAGCAGTTCTTC.

The CDR3: CASSFPRTGTNTGELFF. Written as DNA, the CDR3 is TGTGCCAGCAGCTTCCCTCGGACGGGGACTAACACCGGGGAGCTGTTTTTT. This chain uses TRBV7-8 with TRBJ2-2; possibly TRBD2 for D (6 bases). The CDR3 totals 17 residues. V was pared by 3 bases and J by 2 bases, with 16 bases between. CDR1 is SGHVS and CDR2 is FQNEAQ in the germline V gene. Together with reference TRBV7-8 and TRBJ2-2, the CDR3 gives the full variable domain: GAGVSQSPRYKVAKRGQDVALRCDPISGHVSLFWYQQALGQGPEFLTYFQNEAQLDKSGLPSDRFFAERPEGSVSTLKIQRTQQEDSAVYLCASSFPRTGTNTGELFFGEGSRLTVL.